The 24 T cell receptor beta chains presented below share a single source sample, sequenced in a study of tumor-infiltrating lymphocytes in primary liver carcinoma. TCR beta cDNA was reverse-transcribed from 450 to 500 ng of total RNA. The reaction used a constant-region primer and ProtoScript II reverse transcriptase. Three-round nested multiplex PCR performed with slightly modified ARM-PCR produced the TCR beta libraries. TRBV1-TRBV30 forward primers paired with a C-beta reverse primer were used in the first two PCR rounds, which ran roughly 10 cycles each. Each CDR3 protein gets one entry after TCRdb re-called the multiplex PCR reads with MiXCR. The sample has 35,000 to 50,000 distinct CDR3 sequences; 75% are singletons. Total RNA and DNA came together from approximately 20-30 mg of bulk tissue without cell sorting. Material: tumor-adjacent normal liver tissue. These receptors were collected from a woman under 40 with primary liver carcinoma and hepatitis B virus infection.

Regarding this clonotype: Germline is not matched at one junction end, which may reflect a read error. This chain connects TRBV6-6 to TRBJ2-5, with D perhaps TRBD2 (5 bases). The CDR3 is made up of 16 amino acids. CDR1 is MNHNY, CDR2 SVGAGI, per germline (reference sequence). The CDR3 coding sequence is TGTGCCAGCAGTTGGGAAGCGGAAGAAGATAAAGAGATCCAGTACTTC. This sequence encodes CASSWEAEEDKEIQYF.

Worth noting for this clonotype: The CDR3 carries no conserved terminal phenylalanine or tryptophan, so it likely arises from a read error. The rearrangement links TRBV11-3 to TRBJ2-3; possibly TRBD2 for D (6 bases). Trimming stripped 1 base from V and 4 bases from J, with 24 bases between. This CDR3 comprises 19 residues. Germline CDR1 and CDR2: SGHNT and YENEEA. The CDR3 reads CASSLGFGSGAGGADTQYL. The CDR3 DNA sequence: TGTGCCAGCAGCTTAGGTTTTGGATCGGGAGCAGGAGGCGCAGATACGCAGTATCTT.

This clonotype appeared many times. The chain links TRBV7-9 to TRBJ2-2; TRBD1 aligns across 9 bases. The germline gives CDR1 SEHNR, CDR2 FQNEAQ (reference sequence). The V gene end was trimmed by 11 bases and the J gene end by 5 bases; junction bases not matched to a gene: 12. This CDR3 comprises 15 residues. CDR3 in DNA: TGTGCCGGATCAACCGGGACAGGGATAACCGGGGAGCTGTTTTTT. Protein: CAGSTGTGITGELFF.

This clonotype was counted at least ten times. The rearrangement links TRBV7-9 to TRBJ2-3; a weak D match, TRBD2 (5 bases). Between the trimmed V and J ends, which lost 5 bases and 4 bases, there was a span of 16 bases. CDR3 length: 15 amino acids. The germline CDR1 and CDR2 sequences are SEHNR and FQNEAQ (reference sequence). CDR3 nucleotides: TGTGCCAGCAGCCGTAATAGCGATTTCTCAGATACGCAGTATTTT. Protein product: CASSRNSDFSDTQYF.

The rearrangement joins TRBV11-2 to TRBJ2-6, with D possibly matching TRBD1 (5 bases). This CDR3 is 15 amino acids long. The germline V gene has CDR1 SGHAT and CDR2 FQNNGV. Trimming took off 1 base at V and 4 bases at J, with 8 bases between the two ends. The CDR3 is CASSLGGTGANVLTF. The CDR3 region has the DNA TGTGCCAGCAGCTTAGGGGGCACAGGGGCCAACGTCCTGACTTTC.

As for this clonotype: Since the CDR3 does not end with the conserved phenylalanine or tryptophan, this likely comes from a read error. The chain uses TRBV6-5 and TRBJ1-1; D call uncertain. The CDR3 runs to 13 residues. V was shortened by 7 bases and J by 5 bases, with 14 bases between the two germline ends. The germline V gene encodes CDR1 MNHEY and CDR2 SVGAGI. The CDR3 nucleotides read TGTGCCAGCACTGAGGGAACTTATACTGAAGCTTTCTTA. The encoded protein is CASTEGTYTEAFL.

Comment on this clonotype: One junction end does not reproduce the germline sequence, and a read error may be involved. The chain carries TRBV6-6 and TRBJ1-4; unclear D gene. From germline, CDR1 is MNHNY and CDR2 SVGAGI (reference sequence). The CDR3 is made up of 14 amino acids. The chain's CDR3 is CAGSCSGRVEKLFF. DNA for the CDR3: TGTGCCGGCAGTTGTTCCGGACGGGTAGAAAAACTGTTTTTT.

On this clonotype itself: Sequence at one end of the junction differs from germline and may be a read error. The rearrangement joins TRBV11-2 to TRBJ2-1; 7 nucleotides agree with TRBD2. The CDR3 sequence is 16 residues long. Germline lookup yields CDR1 SGHAT and CDR2 FQNNGV. This chain's CDR3 is CGSRVTNGRTGNEQFF. The CDR3 coding sequence is TGTGGCAGCAGGGTTACTAACGGGAGGACCGGCAATGAGCAGTTCTTC.

Comments on this clonotype: This CDR3 is missing its conserved last phenylalanine or tryptophan, likely due to a read error. The chain links TRBV5-6 to TRBJ1-1; D unclear. This CDR3 is built from 11 residues. Germline CDR1 and CDR2: SGHDT and YYEEEE. Trimming left V 4 bases short and J 11 bases short, with 12 bases between. The CDR3 sequence: CASSPGPEAFL. CDR3 DNA sequence: TGTGCCAGCAGCCCAGGACCCGAGGCTTTCCTT.

This clonotype was found many times. The chain is built from TRBV10-1 and TRBJ2-3; 8 bases align to TRBD1. V dropped 1 base and J dropped 8; count of bases not matched to a gene: 2. The germline V gene has CDR1 WNHNN and CDR2 SYGVQD (reference sequence). This CDR3 is built from 13 residues. The CDR3 nucleotides read TGCGCCAGCAGTGAGTACAGGGGGAGTACGCAGTATTTT. It codes for CASSEYRGSTQYF.

On this clonotype: A read error may account for a junction end that differs from germline. The V call is TRBV6-2 or TRBV6-3, the J call TRBJ2-3, with D uncertain. Germline values: CDR1 MNHEY, CDR2 SVGEGT. This CDR3 spans 15 amino acids. The CDR3 here is CASRQTTTDTDTQYF. The CDR3 coding sequence is TGTGCCAGCAGACAGACCACTACCGACACAGATACACAGTATTTT.

Worth noting for this clonotype: Sequence at one end of the junction differs from germline and may be a read error. The chain has TRBV29-1 and TRBJ1-2, with D maybe TRBD1 (6 bases). Germline CDR1 and CDR2: SQVTM and ANQGSEA. CDR3 size: 14 residues. The DNA of the CDR3 is TGCAGCGTTTGGGGGACAAGGCTCAACTATGGCTGCACCTTC. It specifies CSVWGTRLNYGCTF.

With respect to this clonotype: One junction end does not reproduce the germline sequence, and a read error may be involved. The chain links TRBV12-3 or TRBV12-4 to TRBJ2-1, with D maybe TRBD2 (6 bases). CDR3 length equals 11 residues. The CDR3 loop is CASSPGVQHFF. The CDR3 DNA reads as TGTGCCAGCAGTCCGGGAGTACAGCACTTCTTC.

The table lists this clonotype with many counts. A read error is possible here, since a much larger clone lies one base away. This chain connects TRBV28 to TRBJ2-7; possible D gene TRBD1, 6 bases. Germline V gene sequence: CDR1 MDHEN, CDR2 SYDVKM. CDR3 length equals 15 residues. Trimming took 5 bases from V and 4 from J, leaving 18 bases between them. The CDR3 DNA reads as TGTGCCAGCAGTGTGCACCCCCAGGGGTTTTACGAGCAGTACTTC. Protein product: CASSVHPQGFYEQYF.

In its sample, this clonotype was seen many times. The V gene is TRBV5-1, the J gene TRBJ2-2, with TRBD2 as a possible D gene (5 bases). V gave up 1 base and J gave up 2 bases, with 9 bases separating them. The CDR3 spans 15 residues. Germline V gene data show CDR1 as SGHRS and CDR2 as YFSETQ. CDR3 nucleotides: TGCGCCAGCAGCTTGAATAGCGCCAACACCGGGGAGCTGTTTTTT. It translates to CASSLNSANTGELFF.

The chain links TRBV29-1 to TRBJ2-1; TRBD2 matches at 10 bases. Germline V lookup: CDR1 SQVTM, CDR2 ANQGSEA. J lost 12 bases, V lost 4 bases, and 18 bases had no gene match. The CDR3 totals 16 residues. The chain's CDR3 is CSVVIGRGLAIDVQFF. The CDR3 DNA is TGCAGCGTTGTTATCGGCAGGGGACTAGCGATCGACGTGCAGTTCTTC.

With respect to this clonotype: Mismatch with germline at one junction end may stem from a read error. The V gene is TRBV19, the J gene TRBJ2-2; perhaps TRBD1 as D (6 bases). Germline assignment: CDR1 LNHDA and CDR2 SQIVND (reference sequence). There are 13 residues in the CDR3. CDR3 bases: TGTACCAGTACCGCCGACAGGACCGGGGAGCTGTTTTTT. This codes for CTSTADRTGELFF.

The CDR3 coding sequence is TGTGCCAGCAGTGTTACGGTACTAGCGGGAGGCGATGAGCAGTTCTTC. Translated: CASSVTVLAGGDEQFF. The chain joins TRBV2 to TRBJ2-1; 12 nucleotides align to TRBD2. Germline CDR1 reads SNHLY; CDR2 reads FYNNEI. The CDR3 consists of 16 residues. Trimming cost V 4 bases and J 8 bases; bases outside gene matches: 9. Drawing the rest from reference TRBV2 and TRBJ2-1, the complete variable domain is EPEVTQTPSHQVTQMGQEVILRCVPISNHLYFYWYRQILGQKVEFLVSFYNNEISEKSEIFDDQFSVERPDGSNFTLKIRSTKLEDSAMYFCASSVTVLAGGDEQFFGPGTRLTVL.

In its sample, this clonotype was seen many times. The gene calls are TRBV29-1 and TRBJ1-2, with D uncertain. Germline loops: CDR1 SQVTM, CDR2 ANQGSEA. The CDR3 is 12 amino acids. The V gene lost 4 bases and the J gene lost 8 bases, with 14 bases spanning the gap. The CDR3 DNA is TGCAGCGTTGTCCATTGGGGTGGCGGCTACACCTTC. As protein: CSVVHWGGGYTF.

In regard to this clonotype: The junction departs from the called germline gene at one end, perhaps through a read error. The chain uses TRBV4-3 and TRBJ2-2; D is ambiguous. Looked up from germline, CDR1 is LGHNA and CDR2 is YSLEER. This CDR3 has 12 amino acids. This chain's CDR3 is CSRRLGTGELFF. CDR3 DNA sequence: TGCTCCAGGAGACTTGGTACCGGGGAGCTGTTTTTT.

As to this clonotype: Relative to the germline gene, one junction end is altered; a read error may explain this. The chain has TRBV7-6 and TRBJ2-1; 8 nucleotides align to TRBD2. CDR1 is SGHVS, CDR2 FNYEAQ, per germline. This CDR3 is built from 18 residues. The CDR3 nucleotides read TGTGCCAGCAGCTTAGGGTTTTTTCGGGAGGGGCTTTACAATGAGCATTTCTTC. It codes for CASSLGFFREGLYNEHFF.

A remark on this clonotype: A read error may explain this, as a much larger clone is one base away. This chain links TRBV28 with TRBJ1-4; 7 bases are a match to TRBD1. The CDR3 spans 14 residues. Germline V CDR1 and CDR2: MDHEN, SYDVKM. The CDR3, as DNA: TGTGTCAGCAGCGAACAGGGGTGGAATGAAAAACTGTTTTTT. This gives the protein CVSSEQGWNEKLFF.

With respect to this clonotype: Relative to the germline gene, one junction end is altered; a read error may explain this. J is TRBJ2-6 and V is TRBV4-2, with 11 bases fitting TRBD1. The CDR3 has 18 residues. CDR1 and CDR2 from the germline V gene are LGHNA and YNFKEQ. The CDR3 DNA follows: TGTACCAGCAACACAAGGACAGGGGGCCCCGTAGGGGCCAACGTCCTGACTTTC. This codes for CTSNTRTGGPVGANVLTF.

This chain links TRBV6-2 or TRBV6-3 with TRBJ2-5; 9 bases line up with TRBD1. Germline CDR1 reads MNHEY; CDR2 reads SVGEGT. The length of the CDR3 is 19 residues. The CDR3 DNA sequence: TGTGCAGGCAGTCACTCAACAGGGGGCGTGGGTTTAAGCGTACGGATCCAGTACTTC. This translates into CAGSHSTGGVGLSVRIQYF.